This T cell receptor beta chain comes out of a study of blood T cell repertoires in COVID-19. Sequencing was performed with immunoSEQ multiplex PCR; in TCRdb, only in-frame clones are kept and a portion is missing. This sample yields fewer than 350,000 clones, of which approximately 91% are seen a single time; 2.3% belongs to the top ten. After removal of 4 bases from V and 13 bases from J, the junction contained 10 bases not matched to a gene. Per germline, CDR1 SEHNR and CDR2 FQNEAQ (reference sequence). The CDR3 sequence is 14 residues long. The source of this sequence is a woman between 40 and 50 years old with acute COVID-19. Material: PBMCs or T cells enriched from blood (not recorded which). The rearrangement joins TRBV7-9 to TRBJ2-1; 10 bases agree with TRBD2. The CDR3 nucleotides read TGTGCCAGCAGCTCCGGGGGACTAGCGAAGGATCAGTTCTTC. This codes for CASSSGGLAKDQFF.